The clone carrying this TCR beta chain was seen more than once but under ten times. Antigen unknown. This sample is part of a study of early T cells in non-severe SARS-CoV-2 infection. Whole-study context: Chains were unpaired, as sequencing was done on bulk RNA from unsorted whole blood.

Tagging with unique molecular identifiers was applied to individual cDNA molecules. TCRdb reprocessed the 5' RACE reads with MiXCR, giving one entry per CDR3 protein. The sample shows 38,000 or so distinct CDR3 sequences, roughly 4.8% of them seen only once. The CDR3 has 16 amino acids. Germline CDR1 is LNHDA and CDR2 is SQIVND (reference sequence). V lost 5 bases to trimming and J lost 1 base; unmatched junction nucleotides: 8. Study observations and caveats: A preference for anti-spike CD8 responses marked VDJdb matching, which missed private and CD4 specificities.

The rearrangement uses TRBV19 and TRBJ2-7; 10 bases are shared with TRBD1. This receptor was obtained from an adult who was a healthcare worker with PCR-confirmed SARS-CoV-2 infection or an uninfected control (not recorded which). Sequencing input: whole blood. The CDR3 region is CASSPRWTGGSYEQYF. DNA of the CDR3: TGTGCCAGTAGTCCCCGGTGGACAGGGGGGTCCTACGAGCAGTACTTC.